This TCR beta chain appears in the sequencing data of a study of T cells in localized non-small cell lung cancer (dated by TCRdb to 2018 to 2020). Context from the whole study: Comparing tumors with uninvolved tumor-adjacent lungs, the study looked at the T cell repertoires of around 250 patients with early-stage NSCLC. The cohort was made up of around 220 treatment-naive NSCLC patients whose localized lung tumors had been resected. A mean age of roughly 66 years was recorded for the NSCLC patients, of whom more than 120 were male and more than 85 were female.

Regarding this clone: The clone's antigen remains unknown. It has no much larger one-base neighbor in the sample; base qualities were not kept.

V is trimmed back by 2 bases and J by 0 bases, and the junction contains 3 bases that no gene match accounts for. The CDR3 runs 15 amino acids, cysteine and phenylalanine included. The DNA shown is the 45-base CDR3, in frame from base 1. CDR1 and CDR2 are drawn from the germline V gene: KGHSH, LQKENI. The immunoSEQ Assay was used to sequence TCR beta CDR3 regions from DNA. The authors' analysis ran thus. T cell density was computed as TCR beta template counts normalized to usable DNA estimated by amplifying housekeeping genes. Richness was estimated with the preseqR package, extrapolating to 400,000 templates for PBMC samples and 120,000 templates for tissue samples. Clonality was defined as one minus Pielou's evenness. Tissue-enriched TCRs were identified by differential abundance testing using productive amino-acid clonotypes, minimum total count 5 and alpha 0.1. Repertoire overlap between compartments was quantified with the Jaccard Index and Morisita Overlap Index. GLIPH grouped TCR beta CDR3s together with public tetramer-defined viral CDR3s, and a viral motif had to include at least three viral sequences and also show V-gene enrichment. TCRdb obtained this table from immuneACCESS and retained in-frame rearrangements with V and J assigned. These tables miss some clones; where compared with another copy, unresolved V genes account for less than half of the shortfall, and the remainder is unexplained. The V and J calls and clone size are taken from that table; D and trimming were inferred from the DNA. The sample table contains 1,500 to 2,000 clones; only one count was recorded for about a third of them. Of the sample, about 31% falls within the top ten clones.

Study-wide conclusions, independent of this receptor: The highest T cell clonality was observed in uninvolved tumor-adjacent lung, where clonality exceeded that of tumor, suggesting that antigenic responses were more focused in uninvolved tumor-adjacent lung. Multi-region tumor sequencing was not performed, so intratumor heterogeneity could not be excluded. A median of around 50 of the top 100 tumor clones turned up in the paired uninvolved adjacent lung, and approximately 30 of those clones also ranked among the top 100 of that same adjacent lung. Longer overall survival was associated with higher blood T cell density, whereas shorter survival was associated with higher adjacent-lung clonality. Since the design was exploratory, TCR variables were selected using unadjusted p-values with no false-discovery rate correction.

Two independent pathologists confirmed that the uninvolved adjacent lung, which was taken at least 2 cm from the tumor margin, was free of atypia. At diagnosis, tumor, uninvolved tumor-adjacent lung and peripheral blood were collected and then preserved as a mix of FFPE and fresh-frozen material. Source: normal lung tissue next to the tumor, taken before any cancer treatment. The V gene is TRBV18 and the J gene is TRBJ1-1; the central 7 bases match TRBD1. The TCR was taken from a woman between 40 and 69 years old with stage II lung adenocarcinoma. The sequenced DNA: TGTGCCAGCTCACCAAGACAGGGCATGAACACTGAAGCTTTCTTT. Translation gives CASSPRQGMNTEAFF.